The rows below give T cell receptor beta chains drawn from one sample of a study of T cell responses to AZD1222 COVID-19 vaccine. Using immunoSEQ multiplex PCR, the repertoire was profiled, and TCRdb retains in-frame clones only, with some absent. The sample holds approximately 110,000 clones, about nine tenths seen once. The material sequenced was peripheral blood, taken on day 0 of AZD1222 vaccination. These receptors were taken from an adult in good health. Each CDR3 is given with its conserved first and last residue. Each record gives: V gene, J gene, clone size, CDR3 protein. Part of the rows lack a size; the others show once, few, many or a class for expanded clones.

TRBV24-1	TRBJ2-2	once	CATRGDRDPGELFF
TRBV27	TRBJ2-7	NA	CATKASGSPYEQYF
TRBV10-3	TRBJ2-3	once	CAISESTGRLPDTQYF
TRBV9	TRBJ1-1	NA	CASSPEGQATEAFF
TRBV7-7	TRBJ2-3	NA	CASSLGSGVTDTQYF
TRBV30	TRBJ2-2	NA	CAWSVFSREGLGELFF
TRBV28	TRBJ2-5	once	CASSFRTGQETQYF
TRBV23-1	TRBJ2-1	NA	CASSAHRINNEQFF
TRBV11-2	TRBJ2-7	NA	CASSPLSGRASYEQYF
TRBV2	TRBJ1-4	NA	CASKIREAEKLFF
TRBV29-1	TRBJ2-2	NA	CSVVLLGQGRTGELFF
TRBV12-3/TRBV12-4	TRBJ1-5	once	CASSSGFYQPQHF
TRBV13	TRBJ1-3	NA	CASSLRGAGNTIYF
TRBV15	TRBJ1-6	NA	CATSRDQGAPLHF
TRBV12-5	TRBJ1-1	NA	CASALVRSTEAFF
TRBV12-5	TRBJ1-2	NA	CASGLVTAGRLPLYGYTF
TRBV19	TRBJ2-6	NA	CASSLRDRGHGANVLTF
TRBV25-1	TRBJ2-1	NA	CASSEGGSYNEQFF
TRBV19	TRBJ2-2	NA	CASSVTSSPGELFF
TRBV2	TRBJ2-3	NA	CASGPPRDTQYF
TRBV16	TRBJ1-1	NA	CASSPRIEVTEAFF
TRBV19	TRBJ1-2	NA	CASTRESNYGYTF
TRBV28	TRBJ2-7	NA	CASSFSPLAAVSYEQYF
TRBV5-4	TRBJ2-1	NA	CASSLRLAGDNEQFF
TRBV6-2/TRBV6-3	TRBJ1-2	NA	CASSISINYGYTF
TRBV24-1	TRBJ1-4	NA	CATSRTGGEKLFF
TRBV7-9	TRBJ2-5	NA	CASRPTGQETQYF
TRBV9	TRBJ2-3	NA	CASSGSSGRAVRTDTQYF
TRBV2	TRBJ2-1	NA	CASRGEQFF
TRBV30	TRBJ1-1	medium-sized	CAWSPGTEAFF
TRBV3-1/TRBV3-2	TRBJ1-5	NA	CARGGVGGVWNQPQHF
TRBV5-1	TRBJ2-6	NA	CASSLEPGANVLTF
TRBV11-2	TRBJ1-1	NA	CATSEGNTEAFF
TRBV10-3	TRBJ2-7	NA	CAIRALGGTYEQYF
TRBV9	TRBJ2-5	NA	CASSLMGSGEETQYF
TRBV12-5	TRBJ2-3	once	CASGLGTGPGDTQYF
TRBV10-2	TRBJ1-4	NA	CASSESNLVTANEKLFF
TRBV7-9	TRBJ1-2	NA	CASSLVNRGGYGYTF
TRBV7-5	TRBJ1-5	NA	CVRSFTGYESNQPQHF
TRBV11-3	TRBJ2-7	NA	CASSRTSDEQYF
TRBV9	TRBJ1-1	NA	CASSPGQKNTEAFF
TRBV19	TRBJ1-2	NA	CASTFGQGDFGYTF
TRBV4-1	TRBJ2-7	NA	CASSSPGTGTYEQYF
TRBV10-2	TRBJ1-4	NA	CASSDLRQGPGELFF
TRBV6-5	TRBJ2-1	once	CASRGDLQWNEQFF
TRBV9	TRBJ2-5	NA	CASSEQGARETQYF
TRBV23-1	TRBJ2-7	NA	CASSRSIRGGEQYF
TRBV18	TRBJ2-4	few	CASSPAGQNIQYF
TRBV11-3	TRBJ1-1	NA	CASSFSPNTEAFF
TRBV5-6	TRBJ1-2	NA	CASSPGGGYGYTF
TRBV6-2/TRBV6-3	TRBJ2-5	NA	CASSYYRTEALETQYF
TRBV3-1/TRBV3-2	TRBJ2-7	NA	CASSQVRLPYEQYF
TRBV7-9	TRBJ1-4	NA	CASSTGTGLEKLFF
TRBV9	TRBJ2-6	NA	CASSVPGGANSGANVLTF
TRBV29-1	TRBJ2-5	NA	CSVESRGAGETQYF
TRBV21-1	TRBJ1-1	NA	CASSKVRGRNTEAFF